The 11 T cell receptor beta chains reported below all come from one sample, sequenced in a study of technical replicates of blood from a few donors. Profiled with immunoSEQ multiplex PCR; TCRdb holds only in-frame clones, not every one. Among approximately 15,000 clones listed, around 90% were seen once. Sequenced: PBMCs. The origin of the receptors is a human donor in good health.

The CDR3 loop reads CASNRDSNEKLFF. The DNA of the CDR3 is TGTGCCAGCAACCGGGACAGCAATGAAAAACTGTTTTTT. The J gene is TRBJ1-4, the V gene TRBV2; 7 bases fit TRBD1. The CDR3 extends over 13 amino acids. V shed 7 bases and J 5 bases; nucleotides not matched to a gene: 4. Germline CDR1 is SNHLY and CDR2 is FYNNEI. The full variable domain, rest sourced from reference TRBV2 and TRBJ1-4, is EPEVTQTPSHQVTQMGQEVILRCVPISNHLYFYWYRQILGQKVEFLVSFYNNEISEKSEIFDDQFSVERPDGSNFTLKIRSTKLEDSAMYFCASNRDSNEKLFFGSGTQLSVL.

The J gene is TRBJ2-3, the V gene TRBV6-5, with TRBD2 matching 8 bases. From germline, CDR1 is MNHEY and CDR2 SVGAGI. Trimming removed 8 bases from V and 3 bases from J; junction bases left unmatched: 7. This CDR3 contains 14 residues. The CDR3 here is CASAAGGSTDTQYF. The CDR3 DNA reads TGTGCCAGCGCGGCGGGAGGTAGTACAGATACGCAGTATTTT.

The rearrangement links TRBV5-1 to TRBJ2-3, with TRBD1 as a possible D gene (6 bases). CDR1 and CDR2 from the germline V gene are SGHRS and YFSETQ. The CDR3 extends over 16 amino acids. The V end was cut by 0 bases, the J end by 9 bases, with 20 bases between. The CDR3 spells CASSLAPMGAGETQYF. CDR3 nucleotide sequence: TGCGCCAGCAGCTTGGCCCCAATGGGGGCCGGGGAGACGCAGTATTTT.

The rearrangement uses TRBV5-1 and TRBJ2-7; 14 bases match TRBD2. The CDR3 totals 18 residues. CDR1 and CDR2 (germline): SGHRS, YFSETQ. Trimming cost V 0 bases and J 3 bases; bases outside gene matches: 8. The CDR3 DNA reads TGCGCCAGCAGCTTGGGGACGGGACTAGCGGGAGTAATCTACGAGCAGTACTTC. It translates to CASSLGTGLAGVIYEQYF.

The gene calls are TRBV6-1 and TRBJ2-2; TRBD2 matches at 11 bases. Germline lookup yields CDR1 MNHNS and CDR2 SASEGT. The junction had 2 bases not matched to a gene; V was cut back by 4 bases and J by 1 base. This CDR3 comprises 16 residues. As DNA, the CDR3 is TGTGCCAGCAGTGTAACTAGCGGGAGGAACACCGGGGAGCTGTTTTTT. Translating gives CASSVTSGRNTGELFF.

A few counts support this clone. In DNA form, the CDR3 reads TGCGCCAGCAGCCCCGAATACATATTGAACACTGAAGCTTTCTTT. Amino acids: CASSPEYILNTEAFF. The chain recombines TRBV5-1 with TRBJ1-1; D is uncertain. The CDR3 covers 15 residues. The V end was cut by 4 bases, the J end by 0 bases, with 13 bases between. Per germline, CDR1 SGHRS and CDR2 YFSETQ.

This chain connects TRBV9 to TRBJ2-7; D is perhaps TRBD1 (6 bases). V was clipped by 6 bases and J by 6 bases, with 16 bases between them. The CDR3 runs 13 residues. Germline loops: CDR1 SGDLS, CDR2 YYNGEE. This CDR3 is CASNNRDTGEQYF. Here the CDR3 DNA reads TGTGCCAGCAACAACCGGGACACAGGCGAGCAGTACTTC.

This chain links TRBV5-1 with TRBJ2-7, with TRBD2 as a possible D gene (5 bases). The CDR3 runs 14 residues. The germline CDR1 and CDR2 sequences are SGHRS and YFSETQ. The V and J ends lost 0 bases and 2 bases respectively, with 9 bases between them. The DNA for the CDR3 is TGCGCCAGCAGCTTGGGAGGGCCTCCCTACGAGCAGTACTTC. Translating gives CASSLGGPPYEQYF.

The chain uses TRBV5-1 and TRBJ1-1, with D possibly being TRBD1 (6 bases). This CDR3 is built from 14 residues. The germline gives CDR1 SGHRS, CDR2 YFSETQ. The ends were cut back, 4 bases at V and 3 bases at J, with 13 bases in the middle. CDR3 coding DNA: TGCGCCAGCAGCAGCAGGGGATCAGACACTGAAGCTTTCTTT. It specifies CASSSRGSDTEAFF.

The rearrangement uses TRBV15 and TRBJ2-3, with a tentative D call TRBD2 (5 bases). Germline loops: CDR1 LNHNV, CDR2 YYDKDF (reference sequence). Trimming removed 0 bases at V and 5 bases at J, with 15 bases between. There are 16 residues in the CDR3. The CDR3 bases are TGTGCCACCAGCAGAGATCAACTAGAATTGGGAGATACGCAGTATTTT. Protein product: CATSRDQLELGDTQYF. The whole variable domain, remainder taken from reference TRBV15 and TRBJ2-3, is DAMVIQNPRYQVTQFGKPVTLSCSQTLNHNVMYWYQQKSSQAPKLLFHYYDKDFNNEADTPDNFQSRRPNTSFCFLDIRSPGLGDTAMYLCATSRDQLELGDTQYFGPGTRLTVL.

This clone was detected a few times. The chain couples TRBV19 to TRBJ1-1; no clear D. The V gene lost 7 bases and the J gene lost 4 bases, with 16 bases spanning the gap. Germline CDR1 LNHDA, CDR2 SQIVND (reference sequence). The CDR3 totals 14 residues. The CDR3 spells CASNPAASTTEAFF. CDR3 DNA: TGTGCCAGTAACCCAGCGGCATCCACCACTGAAGCTTTCTTT. Full variable domain (outside the CDR3, taken from reference TRBV19 and TRBJ1-1): DGGITQSPKYLFRKEGQNVTLSCEQNLNHDAMYWYRQDPGQGLRLIYYSQIVNDFQKGDIAEGYSVSREKKESFPLTVTSAQKNPTAFYLCASNPAASTTEAFFGQGTRLTVV.